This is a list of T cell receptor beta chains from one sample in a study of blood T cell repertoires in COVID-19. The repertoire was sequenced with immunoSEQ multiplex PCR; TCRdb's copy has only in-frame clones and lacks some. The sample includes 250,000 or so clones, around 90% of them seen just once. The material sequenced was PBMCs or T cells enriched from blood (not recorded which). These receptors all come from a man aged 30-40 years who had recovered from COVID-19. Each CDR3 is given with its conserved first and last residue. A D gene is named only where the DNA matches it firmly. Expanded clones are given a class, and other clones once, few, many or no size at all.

CDR3aa: CASSAPAGQGRGGYTF
CDR3nt: TGTGCCAGCAGCGCCCCCGCGGGACAGGGTAGAGGAGGCTACACCTTC
d_gene: TRBD1
j_gene: TRBJ1-2
len: 16
v_gene: TRBV28
abundance: -

CDR3aa: CASSKSRYEGKRTQYF
CDR3nt: TGTGCCAGCAGCAAAAGTCGATACGAGGGAAAGCGGACCCAGTACTTC
d_gene: -
j_gene: TRBJ2-5
len: 16
v_gene: TRBV21-1
abundance: -

CDR3aa: CASSQVFSSGSSGELFF
CDR3nt: TGTGCCAGCAGCCAAGTCTTCTCGTCGGGGTCTTCCGGGGAGCTGTTTTTT
d_gene: -
j_gene: TRBJ2-2
len: 17
v_gene: TRBV3-1/TRBV3-2
abundance: -

CDR3aa: CASSPPGLAGGTDTQYF
CDR3nt: TGTGCCAGCTCACCACCGGGACTAGCGGGAGGGACAGATACGCAGTATTTT
d_gene: TRBD2
j_gene: TRBJ2-3
len: 17
v_gene: TRBV18
abundance: -

CDR3aa: CASSSPRLADPQFF
CDR3nt: TGTGCCAGCAGCTCCCCTCGACTAGCGGACCCGCAGTTCTTC
d_gene: TRBD2
j_gene: TRBJ2-1
len: 14
v_gene: TRBV5-5
abundance: -

CDR3aa: CASSIDEARSRYTF
CDR3nt: TGTGCCAGTAGTATTGATGAGGCTCGATCGCGGTACACCTTC
d_gene: -
j_gene: TRBJ1-2
len: 14
v_gene: TRBV19
abundance: -

CDR3aa: CASSIWAPNYGYTF
CDR3nt: TGTGCCAGTAGTATCTGGGCTCCTAACTATGGCTACACCTTC
d_gene: -
j_gene: TRBJ1-2
len: 14
v_gene: TRBV19
abundance: -

CDR3aa: CASRTGSVYTEAFF
CDR3nt: TGTGCCAGCAGAACAGGGAGTGTTTACACTGAAGCTTTCTTT
d_gene: -
j_gene: TRBJ1-1
len: 14
v_gene: TRBV28
abundance: -

CDR3aa: CASSFGTGIYGYTF
CDR3nt: TGTGCCAGCAGTTTCGGGACAGGGATCTATGGCTACACCTTC
d_gene: TRBD1
j_gene: TRBJ1-2
len: 14
v_gene: TRBV27
abundance: few

CDR3aa: CATSATDRGHNQPQHF
CDR3nt: TGTGCCACCAGTGCCACGGACAGGGGGCACAATCAGCCCCAGCATTTT
d_gene: TRBD1
j_gene: TRBJ1-5
len: 16
v_gene: TRBV24-1
abundance: -

CDR3aa: CAIQGFSTEAFF
CDR3nt: TGTGCCATCCAGGGGTTTTCTACTGAAGCTTTCTTT
d_gene: -
j_gene: TRBJ1-1
len: 12
v_gene: TRBV10-3
abundance: -

CDR3aa: CTGDRELNTIYF
CDR3nt: TGCACCGGGGACAGGGAGTTGAACACCATATATTTT
d_gene: TRBD1
j_gene: TRBJ1-3
len: 12
v_gene: TRBV7-9
abundance: -

CDR3aa: CAWSGDYRQETQYF
CDR3nt: TGTGCCTGGAGTGGGGACTATCGACAAGAGACCCAGTACTTC
d_gene: TRBD2
j_gene: TRBJ2-5
len: 14
v_gene: TRBV30
abundance: -

CDR3aa: CASSRTGIDGYTF
CDR3nt: TGTGCCAGCAGCCGGACAGGGATAGATGGCTACACCTTC
d_gene: TRBD1
j_gene: TRBJ1-2
len: 13
v_gene: TRBV13
abundance: -

CDR3aa: CASRDLGAGKSPLHF
CDR3nt: TGTGCCAGCAGGGACCTTGGGGCCGGAAAATCACCCCTCCACTTT
d_gene: -
j_gene: TRBJ1-6
len: 15
v_gene: TRBV28
abundance: -

CDR3aa: CASSIFSEAFF
CDR3nt: TGTGCCAGTAGTATCTTCTCTGAAGCTTTCTTT
d_gene: -
j_gene: TRBJ1-1
len: 11
v_gene: TRBV19
abundance: -

CDR3aa: CASNLAGGDNEQFF
CDR3nt: TGTGCCAGCAATCTAGCGGGGGGGGACAATGAGCAGTTCTTC
d_gene: TRBD2
j_gene: TRBJ2-1
len: 14
v_gene: TRBV3-1/TRBV3-2
abundance: -

CDR3aa: CAWSGAARNTIYF
CDR3nt: TGTGCCTGGAGTGGGGCAGCTAGAAACACCATATATTTT
d_gene: -
j_gene: TRBJ1-3
len: 13
v_gene: TRBV30
abundance: -

CDR3aa: CASSYSRLGSTGELFF
CDR3nt: TGTGCCAGCAGTTACTCGAGGTTGGGTAGTACCGGGGAGCTGTTTTTT
d_gene: -
j_gene: TRBJ2-2
len: 16
v_gene: TRBV6-5
abundance: -

CDR3aa: CASSQLPGLGVKQYF
CDR3nt: TGCGCCAGCAGCCAATTGCCGGGACTAGGAGTAAAGCAGTACTTC
d_gene: TRBD2
j_gene: TRBJ2-7
len: 15
v_gene: TRBV4-1
abundance: -

CDR3aa: CASSTGQGHYGYTF
CDR3nt: TGTGCCAGCAGCACGGGACAGGGCCACTATGGCTACACCTTC
d_gene: TRBD1
j_gene: TRBJ1-2
len: 14
v_gene: TRBV7-2
abundance: -

CDR3aa: CASNQGLGEKLFF
CDR3nt: TGTGCCAGCAATCAGGGGTTGGGGGAAAAACTGTTTTTT
d_gene: -
j_gene: TRBJ1-4
len: 13
v_gene: TRBV12-3/TRBV12-4
abundance: -

CDR3aa: CASSWGDRGTEAFF
CDR3nt: TGTGCCAGCAGTTGGGGGGACAGGGGCACTGAAGCTTTCTTT
d_gene: TRBD1
j_gene: TRBJ1-1
len: 14
v_gene: TRBV28
abundance: -

CDR3aa: CASSYRGVAPLHF
CDR3nt: TGTGCCAGCAGTTACAGGGGTGTTGCACCCCTCCACTTT
d_gene: -
j_gene: TRBJ1-6
len: 13
v_gene: TRBV6-5
abundance: -

CDR3aa: CASSLPGTGGLDNEQFF
CDR3nt: TGCGCCAGCAGCTTACCCGGGACAGGGGGTTTGGACAATGAGCAGTTCTTC
d_gene: TRBD1
j_gene: TRBJ2-1
len: 17
v_gene: TRBV5-1
abundance: -

CDR3aa: CASGLATANTGELFF
CDR3nt: TGTGCTAGTGGTTTGGCAACAGCGAACACCGGGGAGCTGTTTTTT
d_gene: -
j_gene: TRBJ2-2
len: 15
v_gene: TRBV12-5
abundance: -

CDR3aa: CASSRGTSGLGGPDTQYF
CDR3nt: TGTGCCAGCAGCCGGGGGACTAGCGGTTTGGGGGGTCCAGATACGCAGTATTTT
d_gene: TRBD2
j_gene: TRBJ2-3
len: 18
v_gene: TRBV3-1/TRBV3-2
abundance: -

CDR3aa: CASSPWTGGDGNTIYF
CDR3nt: TGTGCCAGCTCACCGTGGACAGGGGGCGATGGAAACACCATATATTTT
d_gene: TRBD1
j_gene: TRBJ1-3
len: 16
v_gene: TRBV18
abundance: -